Presented here are 14 T cell receptor beta chains from one specimen sequenced in a study of cytomegalovirus exposure and HLA in healthy donors. PCR used 60 Vbeta primers and 13 Jbeta primers. Sequenced by immunoSEQ multiplex PCR; TCRdb stores in-frame clones only, minus some. This repertoire includes about 200,000 clones. Sequenced input: PBMCs. These receptors were obtained from a boy younger than 18 in good health and CMV-seronegative.

The gene calls are TRBV2 and TRBJ1-2, with D maybe TRBD1 (5 bases). Germline CDR1 SNHLY, CDR2 FYNNEI. Trimming stripped 4 bases from V and 4 bases from J, with 13 bases between. The CDR3 is made up of 14 amino acids. CDR3 sequence: CASSGSDSPYGYTF. The CDR3 bases are TGTGCCAGCAGTGGGTCTGACAGCCCCTATGGCTACACCTTC. Drawing the rest from reference TRBV2 and TRBJ1-2, the complete variable domain is EPEVTQTPSHQVTQMGQEVILRCVPISNHLYFYWYRQILGQKVEFLVSFYNNEISEKSEIFDDQFSVERPDGSNFTLKIRSTKLEDSAMYFCASSGSDSPYGYTFGSGTRLTVV.

V usage is TRBV7-8 and J usage is TRBJ1-3; D gene ambiguous. V lost 8 bases and J lost 0, with 8 bases in between. This CDR3 spans 13 amino acids. The germline CDR1 and CDR2 sequences are SGHVS and FQNEAQ. The CDR3 sequence: CASASGSGNTIYF. In nucleotides, the CDR3 is TGTGCCAGCGCGAGCGGCTCTGGAAACACCATATATTTT.

The chain recombines TRBV5-1 with TRBJ1-3; perhaps TRBD1 as D (5 bases). The CDR3 is 14 residues long. Trimming cost V 2 bases and J 6 bases, with 12 bases left between them. Germline V gives CDR1 SGHRS, CDR2 YFSETQ. CDR3 residues: CASSFELGQNTIYF. CDR3 DNA: TGCGCCAGCAGCTTCGAGTTGGGGCAAAACACCATATATTTT.

V and J are TRBV7-9 and TRBJ1-6; 7 bases align to TRBD1. The CDR3 spans 17 residues. Trimming took 5 bases from V and 10 from J; bases not matched to a gene: 17. CDR1 SEHNR and CDR2 FQNEAQ come from the germline V gene (reference sequence). CDR3 loop: CASSPAPQDPRGSPLHF. The CDR3 DNA follows: TGTGCCAGCAGCCCCGCCCCGCAGGATCCCAGGGGGTCACCCCTCCACTTT.

The chain recombines TRBV27 with TRBJ1-1; TRBD1 matches at 8 bases. CDR1 MNHEY and CDR2 SMNVEV come from the germline V gene (reference sequence). Germline trimming cut 3 bases from V and 10 bases from J; bases unmatched to any gene: 4. This CDR3 has 12 amino acids. The CDR3 loop is CASSFLGQGAFF. CDR3 in DNA: TGTGCCAGCAGTTTCCTTGGACAGGGAGCTTTCTTT.

The chain employs TRBV6-5 and TRBJ2-7; D is unresolved. From germline, CDR1 is MNHEY and CDR2 SVGAGI. The CDR3 is 11 amino acids. Trimming left V 4 bases short and J 4 bases short, with 5 bases between. CDR3 sequence reads: CASSSYYEQYF. In DNA, the CDR3 is TGTGCCAGCAGTTCCTATTACGAGCAGTACTTC.

The J gene is TRBJ2-1, the V gene TRBV28; possible D gene TRBD2, 6 bases. From germline, CDR1 is MDHEN and CDR2 SYDVKM. The CDR3 length is 15 residues. Deletions cut 5 bases from V and 0 bases from J, with 11 bases between. The CDR3 region has the DNA TGTGCCAGCAGTACTTACGGGAGCTCCTACAATGAGCAGTTCTTC. This encodes CASSTYGSSYNEQFF.

The chain uses TRBV6-5 and TRBJ1-4, with D tentatively TRBD1 (5 bases). The V end was cut by 0 bases, the J end by 4 bases, with 9 bases between. There are 15 residues in the CDR3. The germline CDR1 and CDR2 sequences are MNHEY and SVGAGI. CDR3 residues: CASSYSRQLNEKLFF. The CDR3 region has the DNA TGTGCCAGCAGTTACTCGAGACAGCTTAATGAAAAACTGTTTTTT.

The rearrangement links TRBV7-9 to TRBJ1-1; D remains unclear. Trimming removed 5 bases from V and 1 base from J, with 14 bases in between. The germline CDR1 and CDR2 sequences are SEHNR and FQNEAQ (reference sequence). The CDR3 is made up of 15 amino acids. The CDR3 nucleotides read TGTGCCAGCAGCCAACGCGTGGGCTCGAACACTGAAGCTTTCTTT. Translating gives CASSQRVGSNTEAFF.

This CDR3 is CASSIGEGLYSNQPQHF. CDR3 nucleotide sequence: TGTGCCAGTAGTATAGGAGAGGGTCTCTATAGCAATCAGCCCCAGCATTTT. The chain employs TRBV19 and TRBJ1-5; D remains unclear. Germline V lookup: CDR1 LNHDA, CDR2 SQIVND (reference sequence). V lost 1 base and J lost 0, with 13 bases in between. This CDR3 region has 17 residues.

This chain connects TRBV28 to TRBJ1-4; 7 nucleotides align to TRBD1. Germline V gene data show CDR1 as MDHEN and CDR2 as SYDVKM. With 6 bases clipped from V and 8 bases from J, the junction kept 9 bases outside the gene matches. This CDR3 comprises 14 residues. The CDR3 bases are TGTGCCAGCAGCCCCTGGACAGGAGTCGAAAAACTGTTTTTT. This translates into CASSPWTGVEKLFF.

This sequence joins TRBV9 and TRBJ1-2; D remains ambiguous. The CDR3 is made up of 15 amino acids. Germline V CDR1 and CDR2: SGDLS, YYNGEE. V lost 2 bases and J 0 bases, leaving 11 bases between the germline ends. This CDR3 reads CASSVLGESNYGYTF. The CDR3 coding sequence is TGTGCCAGCAGCGTTCTGGGAGAATCTAACTATGGCTACACCTTC. The variable domain in full, completed from reference TRBV9 and TRBJ1-2, reads DSGVTQTPKHLITATGQRVTLRCSPRSGDLSVYWYQQSLDQGLQFLIQYYNGEERAKGNILERFSAQQFPDLHSELNLSSLELGDSALYFCASSVLGESNYGYTFGSGTRLTVV.

The genes are TRBV5-1 and TRBJ2-1; TRBD1 aligns across 7 bases. Germline CDR1 and CDR2: SGHRS and YFSETQ. The CDR3 length is 15 residues. The V and J ends lost 6 bases and 4 bases, in that order; junction bases with no gene match: 10. CDR3 residues: CASMPYRGRYNEQFF. CDR3 nucleotides: TGCGCCAGCATGCCCTACAGGGGTAGATACAATGAGCAGTTCTTC. The full variable domain, its missing parts supplied by reference TRBV5-1 and TRBJ2-1, is KAGVTQTPRYLIKTRGQQVTLSCSPISGHRSVSWYQQTPGQGLQFLFEYFSETQRNKGNFPGRFSGRQFSNSRSEMNVSTLELGDSALYLCASMPYRGRYNEQFFGPGTRLTVL.

V is TRBV10-3 and J is TRBJ1-1, with TRBD1 matching 8 bases. The V segment lost 0 bases and the J segment 1 base; nucleotides outside the gene matches: 4. The germline CDR1 and CDR2 sequences are ENHRY and SYGVKD. The length of the CDR3 is 16 residues. Written as DNA, the CDR3 is TGTGCCATCAGTGAGTCCCATACAGGGGGGAACACTGAAGCTTTCTTT. It translates to CAISESHTGGNTEAFF.